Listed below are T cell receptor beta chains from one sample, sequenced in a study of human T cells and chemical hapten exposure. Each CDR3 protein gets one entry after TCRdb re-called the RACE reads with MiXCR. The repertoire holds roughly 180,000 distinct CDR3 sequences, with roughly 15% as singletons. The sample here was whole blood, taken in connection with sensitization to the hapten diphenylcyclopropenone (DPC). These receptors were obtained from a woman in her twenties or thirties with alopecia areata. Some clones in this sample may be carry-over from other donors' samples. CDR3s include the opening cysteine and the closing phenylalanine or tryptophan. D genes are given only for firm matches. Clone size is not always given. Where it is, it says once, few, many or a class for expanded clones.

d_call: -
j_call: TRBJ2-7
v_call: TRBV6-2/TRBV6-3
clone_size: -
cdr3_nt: TGTGCCAGCAGTCTCCGAGGGGTCTACGAGCAGTACTTC
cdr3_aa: CASSLRGVYEQYF

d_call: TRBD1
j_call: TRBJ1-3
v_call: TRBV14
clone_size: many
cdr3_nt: TGTGCCAGCAGCCTTGGACAGGTCTCTGGAAACACCATATATTTT
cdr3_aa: CASSLGQVSGNTIYF

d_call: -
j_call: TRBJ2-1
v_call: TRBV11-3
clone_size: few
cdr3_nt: TGTGCCAGCAGCTTAGGATTGCGGGGGCAACCGGAGGACTACAATGAGCAGTTCTTC
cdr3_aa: CASSLGLRGQPEDYNEQFF

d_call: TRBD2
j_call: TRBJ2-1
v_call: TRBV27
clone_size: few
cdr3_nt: TGTGCCAGCAGTTTGGGAGGGCTAGCGGGATATAGGGGGTATGAGCAGTTCTTC
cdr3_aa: CASSLGGLAGYRGYEQFF

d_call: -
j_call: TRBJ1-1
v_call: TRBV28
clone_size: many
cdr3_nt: TGTGCCAGCAGTTTTAACAATTGGACTTTCTTT
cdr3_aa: CASSFNNWTFF

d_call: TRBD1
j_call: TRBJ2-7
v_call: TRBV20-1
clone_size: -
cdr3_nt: TGCAGTGCTAATCTCGGACAGGGTACTTCCTACGAGCAGTACTTC
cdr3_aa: CSANLGQGTSYEQYF

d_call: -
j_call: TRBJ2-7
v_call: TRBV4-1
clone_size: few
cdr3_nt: TGCGCCAGCAGCGCGATTCAGGGGATCGTCGAGCAGTACTTC
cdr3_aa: CASSAIQGIVEQYF

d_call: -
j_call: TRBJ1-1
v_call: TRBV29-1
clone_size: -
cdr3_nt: TGCAGCGCCATCAGGTCGGACACTGAAGCTTTCTTT
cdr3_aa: CSAIRSDTEAFF

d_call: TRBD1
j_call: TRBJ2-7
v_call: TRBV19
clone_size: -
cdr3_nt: TGTGCCAGTAGTATTGGGACAGGCTACGAGCAGTACTTC
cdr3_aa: CASSIGTGYEQYF

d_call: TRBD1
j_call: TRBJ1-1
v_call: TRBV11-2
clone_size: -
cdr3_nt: TGTGCCAGCAGCCCTAGGGGCCCACAGGGGAAGAACACTGAAGCTTTCTTT
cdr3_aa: CASSPRGPQGKNTEAFF

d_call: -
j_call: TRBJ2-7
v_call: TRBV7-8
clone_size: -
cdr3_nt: TGTGCCAGCAGCTTAGCGCTCTCGGTGGTGGGGATAACCTACGAGCAGTACTTC
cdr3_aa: CASSLALSVVGITYEQYF

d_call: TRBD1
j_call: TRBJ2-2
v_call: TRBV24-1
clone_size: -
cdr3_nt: TGTGCCACCAGTGATGACAGGGGGAATACCGGGGAGCTGTTTTTT
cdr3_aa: CATSDDRGNTGELFF

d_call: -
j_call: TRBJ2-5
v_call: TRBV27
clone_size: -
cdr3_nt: TGTGCCAGCGGGAGGGCAGGGACAATTCAAGAGACCCAGTACTTC
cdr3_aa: CASGRAGTIQETQYF

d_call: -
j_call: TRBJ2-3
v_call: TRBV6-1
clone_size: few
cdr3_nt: TGTGCCAGCACTTCGGGGTCTAGCACAGATACGCAGTATTTT
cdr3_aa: CASTSGSSTDTQYF

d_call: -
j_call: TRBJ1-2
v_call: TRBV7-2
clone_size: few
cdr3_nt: TGTGCCAGCAGCTTTGAGTTGGGCTATGGCTACACCTTC
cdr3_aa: CASSFELGYGYTF

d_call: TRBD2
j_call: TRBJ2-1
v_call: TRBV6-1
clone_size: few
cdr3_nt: TGTGCCAGCAGAGTTTTTAACACTCCAGGCGTGGCGGGAGTTCTTGATGAGCAGTTCTTC
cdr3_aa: CASRVFNTPGVAGVLDEQFF

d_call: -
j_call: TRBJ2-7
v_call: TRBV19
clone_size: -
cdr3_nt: TGTGCCAGTAGTATGGTGCTAGACAGCTTAATCCCACGCGAGCAGTACTTC
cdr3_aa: CASSMVLDSLIPREQYF

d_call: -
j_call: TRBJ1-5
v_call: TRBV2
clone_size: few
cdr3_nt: TGTGCCAGCAGTGAAATGGAAGTCGGCAATCAGCCCCAGCATTTT
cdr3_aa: CASSEMEVGNQPQHF

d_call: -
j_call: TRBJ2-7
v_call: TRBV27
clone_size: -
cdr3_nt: TGTGCCAGCAGTTTACGGACAGCTCGGAGCTACGAGCAGTACTTC
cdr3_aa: CASSLRTARSYEQYF

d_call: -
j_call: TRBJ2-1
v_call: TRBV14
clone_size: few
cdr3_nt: TGTGCCAGCAGCCAAGTCCCCGGGGCCGAGCAGTTCTTC
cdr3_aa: CASSQVPGAEQFF

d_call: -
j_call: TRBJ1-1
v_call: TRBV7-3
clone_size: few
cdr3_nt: TGTGCCAGCAGCTTAACCGCCGAGACTGAAGCTTTCTTT
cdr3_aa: CASSLTAETEAFF

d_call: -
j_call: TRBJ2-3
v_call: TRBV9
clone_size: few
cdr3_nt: TGTGCCAGCAGCGTAGTGGGTGAGCAGTCTACGCAGTATTTT
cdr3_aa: CASSVVGEQSTQYF

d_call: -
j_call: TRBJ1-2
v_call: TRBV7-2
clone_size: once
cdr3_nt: TGTGCCAGCAGCTTAGACGGGAAACTCTATGGCTACACCTTC
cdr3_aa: CASSLDGKLYGYTF

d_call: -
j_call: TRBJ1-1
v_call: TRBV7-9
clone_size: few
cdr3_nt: TGTGCCAGCAGCTCACAAAGCCCGGGACTCATTGGTCCTGAAGCTTTCTTT
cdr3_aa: CASSSQSPGLIGPEAFF

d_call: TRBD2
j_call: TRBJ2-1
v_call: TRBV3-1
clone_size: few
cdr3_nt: TGTGCCAGCAGCCAAGACGCGGGGGGTCGGGACAATGAGCAGTTCTTC
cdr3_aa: CASSQDAGGRDNEQFF

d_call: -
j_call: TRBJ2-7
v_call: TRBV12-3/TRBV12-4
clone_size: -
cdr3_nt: TGTGCCAGCAGTTTAGGCGGTGTATACGAGCAGTACTTC
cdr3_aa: CASSLGGVYEQYF

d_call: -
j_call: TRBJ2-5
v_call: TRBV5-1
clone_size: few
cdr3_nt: TGCGCCAGCAGCTTGGACCTCCTGGAGACCCAGTACTTC
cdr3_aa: CASSLDLLETQYF

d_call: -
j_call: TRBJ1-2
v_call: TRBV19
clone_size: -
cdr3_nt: TGTGCCAGTAGTATACCGGGGGCGCGAGGCTACACCTTC
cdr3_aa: CASSIPGARGYTF

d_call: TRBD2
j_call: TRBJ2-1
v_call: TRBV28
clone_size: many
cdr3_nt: TGTGCCAGCAGTCCGGGGGGGCCATTGTTCGATGAGCAGTTCTTC
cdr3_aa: CASSPGGPLFDEQFF

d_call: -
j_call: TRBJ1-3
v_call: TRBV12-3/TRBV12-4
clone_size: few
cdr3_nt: TGTGCCAGCCACCTGGGCTCTGGAAACACCATATATTTT
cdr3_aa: CASHLGSGNTIYF

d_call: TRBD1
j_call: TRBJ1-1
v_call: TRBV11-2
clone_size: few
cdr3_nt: TGTGCCAGCAGCTCCGGGACAGGGGGCTCATCTGAAGCTTTCTTT
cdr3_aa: CASSSGTGGSSEAFF

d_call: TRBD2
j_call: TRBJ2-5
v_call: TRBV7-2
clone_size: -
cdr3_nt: TGTGCCAGCAGCCAGGTGCGAGGGACTAGCGGGGACCGAGAGACCCAGTACTTC
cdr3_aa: CASSQVRGTSGDRETQYF

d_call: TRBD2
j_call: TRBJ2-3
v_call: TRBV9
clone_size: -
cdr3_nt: TGTGCCAGCAGCTCCGGGACTAGCGGGGTCACAGATACGCAGTATTTT
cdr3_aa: CASSSGTSGVTDTQYF

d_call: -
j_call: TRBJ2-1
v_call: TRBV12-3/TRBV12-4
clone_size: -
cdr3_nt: TGTGCCAGCAGCGGTTGGAGCCCGGGGGAGCAGTTCTTC
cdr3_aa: CASSGWSPGEQFF

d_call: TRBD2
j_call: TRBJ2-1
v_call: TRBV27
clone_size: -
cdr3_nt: TGTGCCAGCAGTTCCCCTAGCGGCATCTCCTACAATGAGCAGTTCTTC
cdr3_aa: CASSSPSGISYNEQFF

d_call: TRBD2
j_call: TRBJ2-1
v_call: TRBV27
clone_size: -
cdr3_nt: TGTGCCAGCAGGAAGGCGGGAGGCGAGCAGTTCTTC
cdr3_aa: CASRKAGGEQFF

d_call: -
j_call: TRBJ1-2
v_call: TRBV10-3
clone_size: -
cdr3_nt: TGTGCCATCAGTGTGGGGGGTTTGGACTATGGCTACACCTTC
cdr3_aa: CAISVGGLDYGYTF